Presented here are 25 T cell receptor beta chains from one specimen sequenced in a study of cytomegalovirus exposure and HLA in healthy donors. PCR involved 60 Vbeta and 13 Jbeta primers. The repertoire was sequenced with immunoSEQ multiplex PCR; TCRdb's copy has only in-frame clones and lacks some. The profile covers around 120,000 clones, with 81% appearing a single time and around 4.2% taken by the ten largest. Sequenced sample: PBMCs. These receptors came from a woman aged 25 to 39 in good health and CMV-seronegative.

This chain joins TRBV28 and TRBJ2-2; 9 bases map to TRBD1. CDR3 length equals 14 residues. The V gene end was trimmed by 5 bases and the J gene end by 4 bases; junction bases not matched to a gene: 2. Germline CDR1 and CDR2: MDHEN and SYDVKM. The CDR3 here is CASSHRGRTGELFF. DNA of the CDR3: TGTGCCAGCAGTCACAGGGGGCGCACCGGGGAGCTGTTTTTT.

The V gene is TRBV9, the J gene TRBJ2-2, with 8 bases aligning to TRBD2. This CDR3 contains 17 residues. The V gene end was trimmed by 4 bases and the J gene end by 0 bases; junction bases not matched to a gene: 8. Per germline, CDR1 SGDLS and CDR2 YYNGEE. CDR3 sequence reads: CASSTRGLASNTGELFF. The CDR3 DNA is TGTGCCAGCAGCACGCGAGGACTAGCTTCGAACACCGGGGAGCTGTTTTTT. Variable domain in full (rest from reference TRBV9 and TRBJ2-2): DSGVTQTPKHLITATGQRVTLRCSPRSGDLSVYWYQQSLDQGLQFLIQYYNGEERAKGNILERFSAQQFPDLHSELNLSSLELGDSALYFCASSTRGLASNTGELFFGEGSRLTVL.

V usage is TRBV7-8 and J usage is TRBJ2-7; 14 bases are shared with TRBD2. J was trimmed by 1 base and V by 0 bases; bases with no gene match: 2. There are 17 residues in the CDR3. From germline, CDR1 is SGHVS and CDR2 FQNEAQ. The CDR3 is CASSLARLAGGSYEQYF. The CDR3 coding sequence is TGTGCCAGCAGCTTAGCGAGACTAGCGGGAGGGTCCTACGAGCAGTACTTC.

This clone was detected only once. The V and J genes are TRBV28 and TRBJ2-7, with TRBD2 matching over 9 bases. The CDR3 length is 17 residues. Germline V gene data show CDR1 as MDHEN and CDR2 as SYDVKM. The V gene end was trimmed by 3 bases and the J gene end by 4 bases; junction bases not matched to a gene: 13. DNA of the CDR3: TGTGCCAGCAGTTTTCCCCCTAAAGCGGGAGGAGGGTACGAGCAGTACTTC. Amino acid sequence: CASSFPPKAGGGYEQYF. The whole variable domain, filled in from reference TRBV28 and TRBJ2-7, reads DVKVTQSSRYLVKRTGEKVFLECVQDMDHENMFWYRQDPGLGLRLIYFSYDVKMKEKGDIPEGYSVSREKKERFSLILESASTNQTSMYLCASSFPPKAGGGYEQYFGPGTRLTVT.

The V gene is TRBV2, the J gene TRBJ2-3, with 9 bases that match TRBD2. Germline CDR1 reads SNHLY; CDR2 reads FYNNEI. The V and J ends lost 6 bases and 3 bases, in that order; junction bases with no gene match: 4. This CDR3 contains 14 residues. Written as DNA, the CDR3 is TGTGCCAGCAGGCTAGCGGGAACGACAGATACGCAGTATTTT. Protein: CASRLAGTTDTQYF.

The rearrangement links TRBV7-8 to TRBJ1-1; D ambiguous. V lost 3 bases to trimming and J lost 4 bases, with 12 bases between them. The CDR3 consists of 14 residues. Germline CDR1 SGHVS, CDR2 FQNEAQ. CDR3 in amino acids: CASSFQLGSTEAFF. The CDR3 DNA reads as TGTGCCAGCAGCTTCCAACTTGGGAGCACTGAAGCTTTCTTT.

The chain has TRBV30 and TRBJ1-5; 8 bases map to TRBD1. The CDR3 runs 15 residues. Germline V gives CDR1 GTSNPN, CDR2 SVGIG (reference sequence). V lost 0 bases to trimming and J lost 7 bases; unmatched junction nucleotides: 8. Here the CDR3 reads CAWSVDRTGPQPQHF. The CDR3 DNA reads as TGTGCCTGGAGTGTAGATCGGACAGGGCCCCAGCCCCAGCATTTT.

This chain uses TRBV7-2 with TRBJ2-5; 10 nucleotides align to TRBD1. CDR1 and CDR2 (germline): SGHTA, FQGNSA. Trimming took 5 bases from V and 2 from J; bases not matched to a gene: 11. The CDR3 sequence is 17 residues long. The CDR3 region has the DNA TGTGCCAGCAGCCGACAGGGGGCGACGTCAGGACAAGAGACCCAGTACTTC. Translating gives CASSRQGATSGQETQYF.

The chain has TRBV28 and TRBJ1-1; TRBD1 agrees at 7 bases. The CDR3 has 14 amino acids. V lost 11 bases to trimming and J lost 1 base; unmatched junction nucleotides: 10. CDR1 and CDR2 (germline): MDHEN, SYDVKM. CDR3 DNA sequence: TGTGCCGTGGAGACAGGGAAGGGGAACACTGAAGCTTTCTTT. Translating it yields CAVETGKGNTEAFF.

The genes are TRBV19 and TRBJ1-3; the match to TRBD1 covers 11 bases. CDR3 length equals 14 residues. V was clipped by 11 bases and J by 7 bases; unmatched bases: 10. Germline lookup yields CDR1 LNHDA and CDR2 SQIVND (reference sequence). The CDR3 nucleotides are TGTGCCTGGACAGGGGGCGAAGGTGGTAACACCATATATTTT. Residues: CAWTGGEGGNTIYF. Full variable domain (missing parts from reference TRBV19 and TRBJ1-3): DGGITQSPKYLFRKEGQNVTLSCEQNLNHDAMYWYRQDPGQGLRLIYYSQIVNDFQKGDIAEGYSVSREKKESFPLTVTSAQKNPTAFYLCAWTGGEGGNTIYFGEGSWLTVV.

The V gene is TRBV6-1, the J gene TRBJ2-7; D might be TRBD2 (6 bases). The CDR3 has 15 amino acids. Germline V gene data show CDR1 as MNHNS and CDR2 as SASEGT. V dropped 2 bases and J dropped 1 base, with 12 bases sitting between them. The CDR3 protein is CASSERDFRSYEQYF. The CDR3 DNA is TGTGCCAGCAGTGAACGGGACTTTCGATCCTACGAGCAGTACTTC.

This clone turned up a few times. V and J are TRBV6-4 and TRBJ2-3; 12 positions agree with TRBD2. The CDR3 sequence is 15 residues long. The germline CDR1 and CDR2 sequences are MRHNA and SNTAGT. With 6 bases clipped from V and 2 bases from J, the junction kept 3 bases outside the gene matches. The chain's CDR3 is CASSLAGGPTDTQYF. The CDR3 nucleotides read TGTGCCAGCAGCCTAGCGGGAGGGCCCACAGATACGCAGTATTTT.

This clone was seen a single time. The chain is built from TRBV28 and TRBJ2-1, with D tentatively TRBD1 (5 bases). The CDR3 spans 14 residues. Germline V gene lookup returns CDR1 MDHEN and CDR2 SYDVKM. Trimming removed 5 bases at V and 5 bases at J, with 13 bases between. CDR3 coding DNA: TGTGCCAGCAGTCCACGAAGCAGGGACAATGAGCAGTTCTTC. Residues: CASSPRSRDNEQFF.

This clone has only a few counts. This rearrangement joins TRBV13 to TRBJ2-2, with 8 bases lining up with TRBD2. V trimming: 3 bases; J trimming: 3 bases; junction bases outside the gene matches: 6. Germline V CDR1 and CDR2: PRHDT, FYEKMQ (reference sequence). The CDR3 length is 16 residues. The CDR3 DNA reads as TGTGCCAGCAGCTTTCAGCGGGAGCTGGACACCGGGGAGCTGTTTTTT. Its protein product is CASSFQRELDTGELFF.

The sample holds one count of this clone. The V gene is TRBV6-1, the J gene TRBJ2-2; 7 nucleotides line up with TRBD2. Per germline, CDR1 MNHNS and CDR2 SASEGT. V lost 3 bases, J lost 7 bases, and 11 bases stayed unmatched. CDR3 size: 16 residues. For the CDR3, the DNA is TGTGCCAGCAGTGACATTTATAGCGGGCGCAACGGGGAGCTGTTTTTT. This sequence encodes CASSDIYSGRNGELFF.

This clone has just one count. The chain recombines TRBV6-6 with TRBJ2-5, with a possible D match to TRBD1 (6 bases). V lost 4 bases and J 5 bases, leaving 11 bases between the germline ends. Germline V gene sequence: CDR1 MNHNY, CDR2 SVGAGI (reference sequence). The CDR3 length is 13 residues. CDR3 sequence: CASSLQGGETQYF. The CDR3 coding sequence is TGTGCCAGCAGTTTACAGGGTGGCGAGACCCAGTACTTC.

The chain uses TRBV6-5 and TRBJ2-5; no definite D call. Germline loops: CDR1 MNHEY, CDR2 SVGAGI. The CDR3 has 14 residues. The V end was cut by 7 bases, the J end by 0 bases, with 12 bases between. Here the CDR3 reads CASMETGYQETQYF. The CDR3 region has the DNA TGTGCCAGCATGGAGACCGGGTACCAAGAGACCCAGTACTTC.

This clone has just a few counts. The rearrangement joins TRBV4-1 to TRBJ2-7; 8 bases are a match to TRBD2. The J segment lost 2 bases and the V segment lost 1 base, leaving 7 bases of the junction unmatched. This CDR3 spans 16 amino acids. The V gene's germline CDR1 is MGHRA and CDR2 YSYEKL. CDR3 amino acids: CASSQGVSGDPYEQYF. The CDR3 DNA follows: TGCGCCAGCAGCCAAGGAGTTAGCGGGGATCCCTACGAGCAGTACTTC.

The chain carries TRBV10-1 and TRBJ1-5; the D gene is possibly TRBD1 (6 bases). The CDR3 loop spans 14 amino acids. Germline CDR1 reads WNHNN; CDR2 reads SYGVQD (reference sequence). V lost 2 bases and J 6 bases, leaving 11 bases between the germline ends. In DNA form, the CDR3 reads TGCGCCAGCAGTGAGGTGGCAGGGGTTCAGCCCCAGCATTTT. Protein sequence: CASSEVAGVQPQHF.

This clone is a singleton in its sample. One end of the junction is discordant with germline, which a read error may explain. The genes are TRBV27 and TRBJ2-7; D is perhaps TRBD2 (5 bases). Germline V gives CDR1 MNHEY, CDR2 SMNVEV (reference sequence). This CDR3 region has 14 residues. In nucleotides, the CDR3 is TGTGCGAGCAGTTTAATAGGGAGCCCCTACGAGCAGTACTTC. Translated: CASSLIGSPYEQYF.

This rearrangement joins TRBV7-2 to TRBJ1-5, with 7 bases matching TRBD1. The V segment lost 1 base and the J segment 7 bases; nucleotides outside the gene matches: 7. The CDR3 spans 15 residues. CDR1 SGHTA and CDR2 FQGNSA come from the germline V gene. CDR3 sequence reads: CASSLEGASTQPQHF. The DNA of the CDR3 is TGTGCCAGCAGCTTAGAGGGGGCCAGCACGCAGCCCCAGCATTTT.

The chain employs TRBV7-2 and TRBJ2-5, with 7 bases matching TRBD2. The J call may be wrong; the DNA end is better matched by TRBJ2-7. This CDR3 region has 18 residues. Germline-derived CDR1 and CDR2 are SGHTA and FQGNSA. This CDR3 reads CASSLARGLGGSRHEQYF. The CDR3 DNA follows: TGTGCCAGCAGCTTAGCTAGAGGGTTAGGCGGGAGTCGCCACGAGCAGTACTTC.

This clone appeared a few times. The chain recombines TRBV25-1 with TRBJ2-7, with 11 bases fitting TRBD2. The CDR3 runs to 15 residues. V lost 1 base to trimming and J lost 3 bases; unmatched junction nucleotides: 2. Germline V gene sequence: CDR1 MGHDK, CDR2 SYGVNS. The CDR3 region is CASSEFGTSGYEQYF. The DNA for the CDR3 is TGTGCCAGCAGTGAATTCGGGACTAGCGGCTACGAGCAGTACTTC.

This clone was seen more than once but under ten times. The rearrangement links TRBV6-5 to TRBJ2-1, with D maybe TRBD1 (5 bases). The CDR3 has 13 amino acids. V dropped 5 bases and J dropped 5 bases, with 10 bases sitting between them. Per germline, CDR1 MNHEY and CDR2 SVGAGI. The CDR3 DNA follows: TGTGCCAGCAGTGGAGACAGCCACAATGAGCAGTTCTTC. This codes for CASSGDSHNEQFF.

This rearrangement joins TRBV7-2 to TRBJ2-7; 9 nucleotides match TRBD1. V was clipped by 7 bases and J by 9 bases; unmatched bases: 10. Per the germline V gene, CDR1 is SGHTA and CDR2 is FQGNSA. CDR3 length: 13 amino acids. The DNA for the CDR3 is TGTGCCAGCACCCAGACAGGGGGAAACAGGCAGTACTTC. Translation: CASTQTGGNRQYF.